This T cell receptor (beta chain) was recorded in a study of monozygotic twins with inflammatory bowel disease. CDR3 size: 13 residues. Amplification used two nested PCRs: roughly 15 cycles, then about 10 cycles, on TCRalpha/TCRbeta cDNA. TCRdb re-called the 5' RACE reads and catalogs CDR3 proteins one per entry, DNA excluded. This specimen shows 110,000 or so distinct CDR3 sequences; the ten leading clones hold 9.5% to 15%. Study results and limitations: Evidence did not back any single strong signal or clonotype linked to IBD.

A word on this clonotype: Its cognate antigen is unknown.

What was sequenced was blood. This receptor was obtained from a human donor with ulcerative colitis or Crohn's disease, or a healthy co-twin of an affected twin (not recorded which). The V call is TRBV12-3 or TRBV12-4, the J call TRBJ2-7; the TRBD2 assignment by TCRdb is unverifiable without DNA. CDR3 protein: CASSPPPTYEQYF.